The clone carrying this TCR beta chain turned up a few times. Antigen: not known. The data belong to a study of vaccination and CD4 T cells after COVID-19. Study summary: Six males and four females, two Hispanic, made up the convalescents.

Notes on the study in general: Although the median of SARS-CoV-2-reactive clonotypes rose from around 19 to 38, the change was not significant.

The trim removed 5 bases at V and 4 bases at J, leaving 4 bases unmatched. The CDR3 sequence is 15 residues long. Per the germline V gene, CDR1 is MNHNS and CDR2 is SASEGT. An Oncomine TCR Beta short-read assay was used to sequence the DNA from cultured CD4+ T cells. TCRdb ran MiXCR on the PCR reads and lists one entry per CDR3 protein. The table has some 22,000 distinct CDR3 sequences, about a third seen once; the top ten hold roughly 9%. Time point meaning: late sampling 161 to 241 days after vaccination in a few convalescent patients. This sample's treatment: approximately 11-day PBMC culture with coronavirus spike peptide pools or control peptides (ViraFEST assay).

Material: CD4+ T cells from blood, cultured in vitro, obtained about 7 months after SARS-CoV-2 vaccination. This chain links TRBV6-1 with TRBJ2-1, with 11 positions matching TRBD2. This clonotype was sampled from a human donor who had recovered from COVID-19. Written as DNA, the CDR3 is TGTGCCAGCAGTACCCTAGCGGGAGGATACAATGAGCAGTTCTTC. Translating gives CASSTLAGGYNEQFF.